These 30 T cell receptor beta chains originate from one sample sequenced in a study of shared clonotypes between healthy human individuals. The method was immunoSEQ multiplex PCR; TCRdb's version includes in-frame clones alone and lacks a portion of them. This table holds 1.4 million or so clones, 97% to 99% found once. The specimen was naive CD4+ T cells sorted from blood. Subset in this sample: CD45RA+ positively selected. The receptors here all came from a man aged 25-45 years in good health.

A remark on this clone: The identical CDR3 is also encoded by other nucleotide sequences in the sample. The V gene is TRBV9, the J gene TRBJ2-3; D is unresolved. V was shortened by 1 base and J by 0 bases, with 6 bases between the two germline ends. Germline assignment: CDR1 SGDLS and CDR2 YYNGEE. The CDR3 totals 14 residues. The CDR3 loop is CASSVLSSTDTQYF. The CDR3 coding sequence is TGTGCCAGCAGCGTATTGAGCAGCACAGATACGCAGTATTTT.

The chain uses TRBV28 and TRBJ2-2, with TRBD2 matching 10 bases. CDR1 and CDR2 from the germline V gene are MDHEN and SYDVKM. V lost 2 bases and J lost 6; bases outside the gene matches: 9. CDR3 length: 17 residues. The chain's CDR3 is CASSLGSSGRSAGELFF. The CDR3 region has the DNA TGTGCCAGCAGTTTAGGATCTAGCGGGAGATCCGCCGGGGAGCTGTTTTTT.

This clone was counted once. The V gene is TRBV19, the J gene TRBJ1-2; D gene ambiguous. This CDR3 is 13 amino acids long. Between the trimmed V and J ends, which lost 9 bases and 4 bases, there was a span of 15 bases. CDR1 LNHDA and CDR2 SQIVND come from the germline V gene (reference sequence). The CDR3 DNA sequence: TGTGCCAGCCAAAGGCAGTGGTCCTATGGCTACACCTTC. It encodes CASQRQWSYGYTF. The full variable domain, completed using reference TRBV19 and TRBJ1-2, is DGGITQSPKYLFRKEGQNVTLSCEQNLNHDAMYWYRQDPGQGLRLIYYSQIVNDFQKGDIAEGYSVSREKKESFPLTVTSAQKNPTAFYLCASQRQWSYGYTFGSGTRLTVV.

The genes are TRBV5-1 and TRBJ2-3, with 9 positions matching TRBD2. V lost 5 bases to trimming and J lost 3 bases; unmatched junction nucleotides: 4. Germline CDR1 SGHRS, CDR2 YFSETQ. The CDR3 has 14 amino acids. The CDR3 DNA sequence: TGCGCCAGCAGAGGGCTAGCGGGAACAGATACGCAGTATTTT. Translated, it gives CASRGLAGTDTQYF.

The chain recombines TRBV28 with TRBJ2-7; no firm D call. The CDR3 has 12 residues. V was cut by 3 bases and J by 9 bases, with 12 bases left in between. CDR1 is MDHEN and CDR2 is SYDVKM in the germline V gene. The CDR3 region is CASSLQIPGQYF. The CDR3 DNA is TGTGCCAGCAGTTTGCAGATCCCTGGGCAGTACTTC.

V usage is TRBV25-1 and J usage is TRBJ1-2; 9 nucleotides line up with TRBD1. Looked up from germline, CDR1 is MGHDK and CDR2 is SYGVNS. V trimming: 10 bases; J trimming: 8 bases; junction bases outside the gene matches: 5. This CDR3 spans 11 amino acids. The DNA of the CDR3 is TGTGCCACCGGACAGGGGAACGGCTACACCTTC. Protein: CATGQGNGYTF.

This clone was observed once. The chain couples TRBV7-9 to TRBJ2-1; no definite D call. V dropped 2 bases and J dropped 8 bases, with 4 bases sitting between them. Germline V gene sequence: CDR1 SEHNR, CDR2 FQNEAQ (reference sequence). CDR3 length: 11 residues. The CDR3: CASSLSDEQFF. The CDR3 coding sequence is TGTGCCAGCAGCTTATCGGATGAGCAGTTCTTC.

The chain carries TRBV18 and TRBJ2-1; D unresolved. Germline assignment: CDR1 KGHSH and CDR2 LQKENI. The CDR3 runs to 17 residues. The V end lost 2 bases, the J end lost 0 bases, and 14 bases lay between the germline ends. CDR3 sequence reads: CASSPLHNKPSYNEQFF. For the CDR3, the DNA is TGTGCCAGCTCACCATTACATAATAAACCCTCCTACAATGAGCAGTTCTTC. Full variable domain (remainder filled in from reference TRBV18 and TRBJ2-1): NAGVMQNPRHLVRRRGQEARLRCSPMKGHSHVYWYRQLPEEGLKFMVYLQKENIIDESGMPKERFSAEFPKEGPSILRIQQVVRGDSAAYFCASSPLHNKPSYNEQFFGPGTRLTVL.

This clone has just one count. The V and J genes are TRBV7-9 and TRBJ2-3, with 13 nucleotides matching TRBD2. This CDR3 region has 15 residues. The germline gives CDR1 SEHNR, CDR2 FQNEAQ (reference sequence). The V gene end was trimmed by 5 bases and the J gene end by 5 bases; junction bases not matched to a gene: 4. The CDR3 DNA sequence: TGTGCCAGCAGCCGGACTAGCGGGAGTGGAGATACGCAGTATTTT. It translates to CASSRTSGSGDTQYF.

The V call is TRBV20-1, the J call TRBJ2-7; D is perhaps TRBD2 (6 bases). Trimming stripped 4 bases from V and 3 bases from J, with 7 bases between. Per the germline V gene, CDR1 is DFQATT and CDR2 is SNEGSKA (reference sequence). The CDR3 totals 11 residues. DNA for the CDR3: TGCAGTGCTAAGACTAGCTACGAGCAGTACTTC. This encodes CSAKTSYEQYF.

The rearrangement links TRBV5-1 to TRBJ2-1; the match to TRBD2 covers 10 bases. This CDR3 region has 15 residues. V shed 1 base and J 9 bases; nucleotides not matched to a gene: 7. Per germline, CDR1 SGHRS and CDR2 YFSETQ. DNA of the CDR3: TGCGCCAGCAGCTTGAGGACTAGCGGTGGGGTTGAGCAGTTCTTC. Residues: CASSLRTSGGVEQFF.

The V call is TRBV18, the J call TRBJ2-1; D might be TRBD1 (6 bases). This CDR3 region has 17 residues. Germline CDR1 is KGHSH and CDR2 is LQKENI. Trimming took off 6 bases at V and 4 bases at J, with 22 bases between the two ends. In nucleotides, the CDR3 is TGTGCCAGCTCGCCCGACAGGTCGGGTATGGCGTACAATGAGCAGTTCTTC. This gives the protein CASSPDRSGMAYNEQFF.

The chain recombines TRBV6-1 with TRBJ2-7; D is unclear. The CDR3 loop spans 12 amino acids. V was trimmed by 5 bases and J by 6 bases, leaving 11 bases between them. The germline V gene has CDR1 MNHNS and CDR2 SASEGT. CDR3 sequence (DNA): TGTGCCAGCAGTTTCTCCAACTTCGAGCAGTACTTC. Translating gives CASSFSNFEQYF.

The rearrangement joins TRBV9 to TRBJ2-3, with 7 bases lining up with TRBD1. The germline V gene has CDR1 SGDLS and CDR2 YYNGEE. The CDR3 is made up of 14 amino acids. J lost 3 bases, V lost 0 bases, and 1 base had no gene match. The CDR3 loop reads CASSVEQGTDTQYF. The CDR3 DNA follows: TGTGCCAGCAGCGTAGAACAGGGGACAGATACGCAGTATTTT.

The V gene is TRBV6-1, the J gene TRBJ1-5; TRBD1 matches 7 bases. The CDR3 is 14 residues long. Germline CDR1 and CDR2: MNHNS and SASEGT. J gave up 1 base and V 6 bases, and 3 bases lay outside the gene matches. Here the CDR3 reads CASSSGQSNQPQHF. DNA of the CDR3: TGTGCCAGCAGCTCGGGACAGAGCAATCAGCCCCAGCATTTT.

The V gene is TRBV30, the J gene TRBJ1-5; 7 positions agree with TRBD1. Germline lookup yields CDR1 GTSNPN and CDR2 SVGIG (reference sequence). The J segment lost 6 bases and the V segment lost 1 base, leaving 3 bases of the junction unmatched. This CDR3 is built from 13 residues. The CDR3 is CAWSEGGTQPQHF. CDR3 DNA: TGTGCCTGGAGTGAAGGGGGCACTCAGCCCCAGCATTTT.

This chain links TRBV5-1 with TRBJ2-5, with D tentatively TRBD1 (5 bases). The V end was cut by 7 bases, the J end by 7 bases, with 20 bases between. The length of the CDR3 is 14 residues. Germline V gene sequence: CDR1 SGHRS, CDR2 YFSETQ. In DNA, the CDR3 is TGCGCCAGCCGTCCCTCTCAGGGTTGGGGGACCCAGTACTTC. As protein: CASRPSQGWGTQYF. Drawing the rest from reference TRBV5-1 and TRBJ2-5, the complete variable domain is KAGVTQTPRYLIKTRGQQVTLSCSPISGHRSVSWYQQTPGQGLQFLFEYFSETQRNKGNFPGRFSGRQFSNSRSEMNVSTLELGDSALYLCASRPSQGWGTQYFGPGTRLLVL.

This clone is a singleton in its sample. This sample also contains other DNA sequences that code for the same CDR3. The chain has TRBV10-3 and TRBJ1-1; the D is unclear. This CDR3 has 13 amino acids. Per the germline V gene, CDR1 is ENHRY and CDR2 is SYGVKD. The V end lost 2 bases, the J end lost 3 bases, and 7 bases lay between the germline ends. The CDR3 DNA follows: TGTGCCATCAGTGAGAGGTGGGACACTGAAGCTTTCTTT. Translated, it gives CAISERWDTEAFF.

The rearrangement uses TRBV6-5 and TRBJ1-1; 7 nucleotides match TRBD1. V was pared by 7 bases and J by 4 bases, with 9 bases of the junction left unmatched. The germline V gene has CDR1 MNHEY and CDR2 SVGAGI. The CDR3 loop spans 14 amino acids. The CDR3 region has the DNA TGTGCCAGCACCATAGACAGGGCTAGCACTGAAGCTTTCTTT. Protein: CASTIDRASTEAFF.

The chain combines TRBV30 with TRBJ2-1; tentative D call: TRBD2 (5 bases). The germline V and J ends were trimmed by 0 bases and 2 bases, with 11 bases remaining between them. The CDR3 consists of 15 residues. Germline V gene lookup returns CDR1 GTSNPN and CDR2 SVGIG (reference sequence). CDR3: CAWSVRESTYNEQFF. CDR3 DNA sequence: TGTGCCTGGAGTGTGAGGGAGAGCACCTACAATGAGCAGTTCTTC.

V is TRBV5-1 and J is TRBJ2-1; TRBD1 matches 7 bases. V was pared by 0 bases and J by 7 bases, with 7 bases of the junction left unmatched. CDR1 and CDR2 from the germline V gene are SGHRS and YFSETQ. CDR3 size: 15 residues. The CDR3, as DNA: TGCGCCAGCAGCTTGGATGCGACAGGGTCGAATGAGCAGTTCTTC. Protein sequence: CASSLDATGSNEQFF.

The CDR3 region is CASSEGPSNEQFF. The CDR3 DNA sequence: TGCGCCAGCAGCGAGGGGCCGTCAAATGAGCAGTTCTTC. The V and J genes are TRBV5-1 and TRBJ2-1; D tentatively fits TRBD1 or TRBD2 (5 bases each). The ends were cut back, 4 bases at V and 7 bases at J, with 12 bases in the middle. The CDR3 consists of 13 residues. In germline, CDR1 is SGHRS, CDR2 YFSETQ.

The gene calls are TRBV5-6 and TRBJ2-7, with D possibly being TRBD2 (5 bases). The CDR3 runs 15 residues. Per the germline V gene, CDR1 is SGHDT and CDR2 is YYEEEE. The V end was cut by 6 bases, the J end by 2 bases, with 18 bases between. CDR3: CASTIDGVVAYEQYF. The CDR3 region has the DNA TGTGCCAGCACTATCGACGGGGTAGTTGCCTACGAGCAGTACTTC.

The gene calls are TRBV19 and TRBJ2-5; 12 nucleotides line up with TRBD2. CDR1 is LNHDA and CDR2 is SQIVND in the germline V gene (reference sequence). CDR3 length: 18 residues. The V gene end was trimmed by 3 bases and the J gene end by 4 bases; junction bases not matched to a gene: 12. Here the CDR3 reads CASSIVNRLAGVSETQYF. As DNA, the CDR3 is TGTGCCAGTAGTATCGTGAATAGACTAGCGGGAGTATCAGAGACCCAGTACTTC.

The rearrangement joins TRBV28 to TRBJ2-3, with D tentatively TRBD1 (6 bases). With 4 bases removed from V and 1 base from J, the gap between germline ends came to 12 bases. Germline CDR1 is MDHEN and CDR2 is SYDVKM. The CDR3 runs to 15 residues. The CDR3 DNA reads TGTGCCAGCAGTTCCGGACAGTTGGGCACAGATACGCAGTATTTT. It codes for CASSSGQLGTDTQYF. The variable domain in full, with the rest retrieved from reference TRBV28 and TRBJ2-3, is DVKVTQSSRYLVKRTGEKVFLECVQDMDHENMFWYRQDPGLGLRLIYFSYDVKMKEKGDIPEGYSVSREKKERFSLILESASTNQTSMYLCASSSGQLGTDTQYFGPGTRLTVL.

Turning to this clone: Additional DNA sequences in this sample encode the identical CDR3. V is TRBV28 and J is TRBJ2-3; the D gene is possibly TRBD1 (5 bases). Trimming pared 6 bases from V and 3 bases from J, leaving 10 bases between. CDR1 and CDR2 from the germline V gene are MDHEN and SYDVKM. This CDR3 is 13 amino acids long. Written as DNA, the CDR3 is TGTGCCAGCAGCTCAGGGTTGACAGATACGCAGTATTTT. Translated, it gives CASSSGLTDTQYF.

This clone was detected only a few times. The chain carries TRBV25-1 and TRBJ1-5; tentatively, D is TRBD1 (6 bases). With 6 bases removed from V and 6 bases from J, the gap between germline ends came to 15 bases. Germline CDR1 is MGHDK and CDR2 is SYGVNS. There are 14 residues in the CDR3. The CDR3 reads CASSTTGSGQPQHF. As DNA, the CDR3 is TGTGCCAGCAGCACTACAGGGTCGGGTCAGCCCCAGCATTTT. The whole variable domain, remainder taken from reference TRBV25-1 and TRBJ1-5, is EADIYQTPRYLVIGTGKKITLECSQTMGHDKMYWYQQDPGMELHLIHYSYGVNSTEKGDLSSESTVSRIRTEHFPLTLESARPSHTSQYLCASSTTGSGQPQHFGDGTRLSIL.

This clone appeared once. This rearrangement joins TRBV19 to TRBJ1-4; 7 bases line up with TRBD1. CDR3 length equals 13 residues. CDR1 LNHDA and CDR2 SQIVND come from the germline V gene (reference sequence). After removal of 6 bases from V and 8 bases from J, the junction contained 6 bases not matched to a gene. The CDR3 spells CASRFQGEEKLFF. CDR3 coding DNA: TGTGCCAGTAGGTTCCAGGGGGAGGAAAAACTGTTTTTT.

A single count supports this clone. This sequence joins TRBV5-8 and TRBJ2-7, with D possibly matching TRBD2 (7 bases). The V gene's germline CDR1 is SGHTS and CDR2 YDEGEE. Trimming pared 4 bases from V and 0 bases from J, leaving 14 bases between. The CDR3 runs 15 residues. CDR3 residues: CASSPVGGPSYEQYF. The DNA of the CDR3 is TGTGCCAGCAGCCCAGTGGGGGGGCCCTCCTACGAGCAGTACTTC.

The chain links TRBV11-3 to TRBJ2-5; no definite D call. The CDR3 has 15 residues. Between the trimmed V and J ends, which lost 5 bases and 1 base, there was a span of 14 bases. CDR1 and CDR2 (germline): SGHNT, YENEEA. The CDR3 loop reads CASSPGGPVQETQYF. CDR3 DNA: TGTGCCAGCAGCCCGGGTGGTCCAGTCCAAGAGACCCAGTACTTC.